The sequence of this T cell receptor beta chain was determined in a study of T cells in Graves' hyperthyroidism and ophthalmopathy. Study-wide background: Specimen type is peripheral blood, collected at initial diagnosis prior to any treatment.

Every diagnosis used clinical symptoms, serum thyroxine and TRAb, thyroid ultrasound and orbital computed tomography. Each 10 ml fresh peripheral blood draw supplied the PBMCs. Study outcomes and limitations: Clonotypes that were expanded in thyroid above 0.001 mostly appeared in blood too.

RNA transcripts were the template for amplifying TCR beta CDR3 regions. With the HTBI primer set, the TCR CDR3 went through a first round of RT-PCR. MiXCR was run by TCRdb on the multiplex PCR reads, yielding one entry per CDR3 protein. The sample yields approximately 700,000 distinct CDR3 sequences, roughly 15% seen once. This clonotype was detected a few times. Its antigen is not identified. CDR1 and CDR2 (germline): LNHDA, SQIVND (reference sequence). Unmatched junction bases numbered 9, after V lost 6 bases and J lost 4 bases. CDR3 length: 15 residues. The receptor comes from a man aged 18 to 30 with Graves' hyperthyroidism. V is TRBV19 and J is TRBJ2-1, with TRBD2 matching 7 bases. Sequencing was performed on blood. CDR3 in amino acids: CASSGLEPLYNEQFF. CDR3 bases: TGTGCCAGTAGCGGACTAGAGCCTTTATACAATGAGCAGTTCTTC.